This note documents a single T cell receptor beta chain sequence. This sample stems from a study of blood T cell repertoires in COVID-19. About the research overall: Samples representing acute and convalescent COVID-19 were sourced from the United States, Italy and Spain. T cells, B-cell-depleted T cells, or PBMCs supplied cDNA or gDNA.

V lost 5 bases and J lost 5; bases outside the gene matches: 8. Germline V gives CDR1 SGHTA, CDR2 FQGNSA. This CDR3 has 15 amino acids. Under the authors' procedure: Reference gene primer amplification in the assay estimated nucleated cell counts. Using immunoSEQ multiplex PCR, the repertoire was profiled, and TCRdb retains in-frame clones only, with some absent. Clonal size and the V and J genes are those of that table, whereas D and trimming came from the DNA. The table has 250,000 to 300,000 clones, 75% to 90% seen once. Source material: peripheral blood. The origin of this receptor is a man between 25 and 39 years old with active or convalescent COVID-19. V is TRBV7-2 and J is TRBJ2-1; 8 nucleotides line up with TRBD2. This CDR3 reads CASSPHGGGNNEQFF. The CDR3 DNA sequence: TGTGCCAGCAGCCCCCATGGCGGGGGGAACAATGAGCAGTTCTTC.